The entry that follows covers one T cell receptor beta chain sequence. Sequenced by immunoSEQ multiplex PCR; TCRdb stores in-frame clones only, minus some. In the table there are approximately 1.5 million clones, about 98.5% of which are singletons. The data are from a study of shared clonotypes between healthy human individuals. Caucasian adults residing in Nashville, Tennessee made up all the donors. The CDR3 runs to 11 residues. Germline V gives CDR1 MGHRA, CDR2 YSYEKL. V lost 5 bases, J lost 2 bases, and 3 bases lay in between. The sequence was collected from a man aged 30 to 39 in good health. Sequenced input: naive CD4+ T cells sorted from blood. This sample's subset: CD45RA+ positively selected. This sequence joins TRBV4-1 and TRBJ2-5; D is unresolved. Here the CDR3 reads CASSYQETQYF. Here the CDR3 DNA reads TGCGCCAGCAGCTATCAAGAGACCCAGTACTTC.